One and the same sample provided the 13 T cell receptor beta chains below, sequenced in a study of T cell changes during pregnancy in multiple sclerosis. The table came from immunoSEQ multiplex PCR; TCRdb's copy has only in-frame clones and leaves some out. This repertoire shows around 40,000 clones, more than 90% found once; its top ten account for under 0.5%. The material was CD4+ T cells from peripheral blood mononuclear cells, obtained in the second trimester of pregnancy. The receptors were sampled from a female donor in good health, enrolled as a control in a pregnancy study.

The J gene is TRBJ2-7, the V gene TRBV18; 7 bases agree with TRBD1. After removal of 0 bases from V and 5 bases from J, the junction contained 1 base not matched to a gene. The CDR3 consists of 13 residues. CDR1 KGHSH and CDR2 LQKENI come from the germline V gene. The CDR3 DNA is TGTGCCAGCTCACCACCTGGACAGGACGAGCAGTACTTC. Amino acid sequence: CASSPPGQDEQYF.

The V and J genes are TRBV7-8 and TRBJ1-2, with D possibly being TRBD1 (6 bases). Germline CDR1 is SGHVS and CDR2 is FQNEAQ. The CDR3 spans 15 residues. V lost 5 bases and J lost 8, with 21 bases in between. CDR3 DNA sequence: TGTGCCAGCAGCCCCTCGATGATGGGGGCAGAGGGCTACACCTTC. This encodes CASSPSMMGAEGYTF.

In this sample, this clone turned up once. The V and J genes are TRBV19 and TRBJ1-6, with D perhaps TRBD1 (5 bases). The V and J ends lost 8 bases and 1 base respectively, with 15 bases between them. Germline lookup yields CDR1 LNHDA and CDR2 SQIVND (reference sequence). The CDR3 loop spans 16 amino acids. CDR3 in amino acids: CASADTRRSYNSPLHF. The DNA for the CDR3 is TGTGCCAGTGCGGACACTCGAAGATCCTATAATTCACCCCTCCACTTT.

This sequence joins TRBV6-5 and TRBJ2-7, with D hard to call. This CDR3 comprises 11 residues. V lost 6 bases to trimming and J lost 5 bases, with 8 bases between them. CDR1 and CDR2 from the germline V gene are MNHEY and SVGAGI. The CDR3 DNA sequence: TGTGCCAGCAGGAGAAGCCACGAGCAGTACTTC. It is translated as CASRRSHEQYF.

This chain uses TRBV11-2 with TRBJ2-3; TRBD2 aligns across 11 bases. V lost 5 bases, J lost 6 bases, and 13 bases stayed unmatched. Germline V gene sequence: CDR1 SGHAT, CDR2 FQNNGV. This CDR3 region has 17 residues. The CDR3 here is CASSQLAGGGRLDTQYF. DNA of the CDR3: TGTGCCAGCAGCCAGCTAGCGGGAGGAGGTCGGTTGGATACGCAGTATTTT. Full variable domain (rest looked up from reference TRBV11-2 and TRBJ2-3): EAGVAQSPRYKIIEKRQSVAFWCNPISGHATLYWYQQILGQGPKLLIQFQNNGVVDDSQLPKDRFSAERLKGVDSTLKIQPAKLEDSAVYLCASSQLAGGGRLDTQYFGPGTRLTVL.

J is TRBJ1-3 and V is TRBV5-5; D gene uncertain. The germline V gene encodes CDR1 SGHKS and CDR2 YYEKEE (reference sequence). The length of the CDR3 is 14 residues. V lost 0 bases, J lost 0 bases, and 4 bases lay in between. The CDR3 spells CASSLVGSGNTIYF. In DNA form, the CDR3 reads TGTGCCAGCAGCTTGGTCGGCTCTGGAAACACCATATATTTT.

In its sample, this clone was seen once. The chain links TRBV5-6 to TRBJ1-6, with unresolved D. The CDR3 is 13 residues long. Per germline, CDR1 SGHDT and CDR2 YYEEEE. The V gene lost 4 bases and the J gene lost 10 bases, with 12 bases spanning the gap. In DNA form, the CDR3 reads TGTGCCAGCAGCCGTGAGGTACGATCACCCCTCCACTTT. Its protein product is CASSREVRSPLHF. Full variable domain (missing parts from reference TRBV5-6 and TRBJ1-6): DAGVTQSPTHLIKTRGQQVTLRCSPKSGHDTVSWYQQALGQGPQFIFQYYEEEERQRGNFPDRFSGHQFPNYSSELNVNALLLGDSALYLCASSREVRSPLHFGNGTRLTVT.

Remarks on this clone: The germline gene is not matched at one end of the junction; a read error may be the cause. The rearrangement joins TRBV29-1 to TRBJ2-1; TRBD2 matches at 8 bases. This CDR3 contains 15 residues. The germline CDR1 and CDR2 sequences are SQVTM and ANQGSEA. The CDR3 sequence is CSVGGRGASSNEQFF. The CDR3 DNA sequence: TGCAGCGTTGGGGGGCGGGGGGCCTCCTCCAATGAGCAGTTCTTC.

The chain joins TRBV18 to TRBJ2-6; no definite D call. V lost 2 bases to trimming and J lost 10 bases, with 15 bases between them. The CDR3 extends over 15 amino acids. The germline CDR1 and CDR2 sequences are KGHSH and LQKENI. CDR3 region: CASSPGQVGSNVLTF. CDR3 DNA sequence: TGTGCCAGCTCACCAGGGCAGGTTGGCAGTAACGTCCTGACTTTC.

The genes are TRBV6-5 and TRBJ1-1; TRBD1 might be the D (6 bases). Between the trimmed V and J ends, which lost 7 bases and 2 bases, there was a span of 14 bases. The CDR3 totals 14 residues. CDR1 is MNHEY, CDR2 SVGAGI, per germline. CDR3 amino acids: CASTSGGQNTEAFF. CDR3 sequence (DNA): TGTGCCAGCACCTCGGGGGGCCAAAACACTGAAGCTTTCTTT.

The chain is built from TRBV10-3 and TRBJ2-2; D perhaps matches TRBD1 (6 bases). Trimming cost V 10 bases and J 3 bases, with 15 bases left between them. This CDR3 comprises 14 residues. CDR1 ENHRY and CDR2 SYGVKD come from the germline V gene. CDR3 sequence: CATRRQADTGELFF. The CDR3 DNA reads as TGTGCCACCCGCCGACAGGCGGACACCGGGGAGCTGTTTTTT.

This clone was picked up one time. V gene TRBV7-9 combines with J gene TRBJ2-1, with a possible D match to TRBD2 (6 bases). CDR1 SEHNR and CDR2 FQNEAQ come from the germline V gene (reference sequence). This CDR3 contains 12 residues. V was clipped by 2 bases and J by 10 bases, with 9 bases between them. This CDR3 is CASSLKSGEQFF. The DNA for the CDR3 is TGTGCCAGCAGCTTAAAAAGCGGGGAGCAGTTCTTC.

V is TRBV19 and J is TRBJ2-2; the D is unclear. Deletions cut 5 bases from V and 1 base from J, with 2 bases between. CDR1 is LNHDA and CDR2 is SQIVND in the germline V gene (reference sequence). The CDR3 has 12 residues. CDR3 in amino acids: CASSRNTGELFF. In DNA form, the CDR3 reads TGTGCCAGTAGTCGGAACACCGGGGAGCTGTTTTTT.